The sequence of this T cell receptor beta chain was determined in a study of cytomegalovirus exposure and HLA in healthy donors. Study context: The 95 to 150 validation repertoires used the same platform as the 500 to 700 first-cohort repertoires, a later analysis reported.

The donors belonged to the approximately 110-subject validation cohort, separate from the roughly 650-subject first cohort. Sequencing used immunoSEQ multiplex PCR; TCRdb keeps in-frame clones, though not all of them. The sample shows 65,000 to 75,000 clones, over 90% of them seen only once. Worth noting for this clone: Its specificity is unknown.

General study points: Most observed TCR sequences were rare, whereas some public TCRs were detected in many donors. A later analysis found first-cohort TCR clusters tended to co-occur in the 120 validation repertoires.

Input material: PBMCs. This receptor was taken from a woman aged 18-29 years in good health and CMV-seropositive.

CDR3 in DNA: TGTGCCGGGGGACTAGCGGCCTCCTACGAGCAGTACTTC. It encodes CAGGLAASYEQYF. The V gene is TRBV2, the J gene TRBJ2-7; 11 bases agree with TRBD2. This CDR3 spans 13 amino acids. Trimming removed 11 bases from V and 0 bases from J; junction bases left unmatched: 3. Germline loops: CDR1 SNHLY, CDR2 FYNNEI.